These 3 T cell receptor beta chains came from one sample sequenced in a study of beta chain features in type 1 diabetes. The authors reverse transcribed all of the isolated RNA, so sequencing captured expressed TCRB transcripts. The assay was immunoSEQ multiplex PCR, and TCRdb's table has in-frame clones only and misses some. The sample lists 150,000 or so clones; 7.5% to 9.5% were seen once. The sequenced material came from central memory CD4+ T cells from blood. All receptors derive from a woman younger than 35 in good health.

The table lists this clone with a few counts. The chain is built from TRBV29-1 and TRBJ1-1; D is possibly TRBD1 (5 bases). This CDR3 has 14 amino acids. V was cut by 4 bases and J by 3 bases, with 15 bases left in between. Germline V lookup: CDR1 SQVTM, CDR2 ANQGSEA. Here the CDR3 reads CSVGPGKADTEAFF. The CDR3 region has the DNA TGCAGCGTTGGTCCAGGGAAGGCGGACACTGAAGCTTTCTTT.

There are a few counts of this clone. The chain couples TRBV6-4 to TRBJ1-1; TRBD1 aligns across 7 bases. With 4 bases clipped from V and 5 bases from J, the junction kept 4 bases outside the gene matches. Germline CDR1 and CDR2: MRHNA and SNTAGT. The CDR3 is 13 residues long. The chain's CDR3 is CASSGQGRTEAFF. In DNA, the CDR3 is TGTGCCAGCAGTGGACAGGGTAGGACTGAAGCTTTCTTT.

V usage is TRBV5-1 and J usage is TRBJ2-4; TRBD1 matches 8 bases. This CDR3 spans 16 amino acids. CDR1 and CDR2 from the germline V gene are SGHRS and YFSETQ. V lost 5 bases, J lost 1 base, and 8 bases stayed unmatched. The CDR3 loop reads CASSLLTGAAKNIQYF. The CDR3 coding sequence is TGCGCCAGCAGTCTCTTGACAGGGGCGGCCAAAAACATTCAGTACTTC. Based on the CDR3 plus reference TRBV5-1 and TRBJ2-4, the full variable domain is KAGVTQTPRYLIKTRGQQVTLSCSPISGHRSVSWYQQTPGQGLQFLFEYFSETQRNKGNFPGRFSGRQFSNSRSEMNVSTLELGDSALYLCASSLLTGAAKNIQYFGAGTRLSVL.